Listed below are T cell receptor beta chains from one sample, sequenced in a study of T-cell reconstitution after alpha-beta-depleted transplantation in children. TCRdb fed the PCR reads into MiXCR, producing one record per CDR3 protein. Of 500,000 to 750,000 distinct CDR3 sequences in the sample, approximately 13% were seen once. Sequenced material: PBMCs, mostly from graft donor cells, taken 360 days after TCRalphabeta/CD19-depleted stem cell transplant. The origin of the receptors is a male patient aged 5 to 17 who had a stem cell transplant for acute myeloid leukemia, so the T cells may come from the graft donor. The CDR3 runs from the conserved cysteine through the conserved F or W. The order of the fields is V gene, D gene, J gene, clone size, CDR3 DNA, CDR3 protein. A D gene is named only where the DNA matches it firmly. Some rows mark clone size as missing; the rest say once, few, many or name a class of expanded clone.

v_gene: TRBV25-1; d_gene: NA; j_gene: TRBJ1-5; abundance: NA; CDR3nt: TGTGCCAGCAGTGAGGGGAATCAGCCCCAGCATTTT; CDR3aa: CASSEGNQPQHF
v_gene: TRBV18; d_gene: NA; j_gene: TRBJ2-2; abundance: NA; CDR3nt: TGTGCCAGCTCACCGAGCCAGGACACCTACACCGGGGAGCTGTTTTTT; CDR3aa: CASSPSQDTYTGELFF
v_gene: TRBV7-3; d_gene: NA; j_gene: TRBJ2-1; abundance: few; CDR3nt: TGTGCCAGCAGCATAAAGTCCCAAGATACCTACAATGAGCAGTTCTTC; CDR3aa: CASSIKSQDTYNEQFF
v_gene: TRBV29-1; d_gene: NA; j_gene: TRBJ2-3; abundance: many; CDR3nt: TGCAGCGTAACCCGGGCCGCGGGCATAGATACGCAGTATTTT; CDR3aa: CSVTRAAGIDTQYF
v_gene: TRBV29-1; d_gene: TRBD1; j_gene: TRBJ2-7; abundance: NA; CDR3nt: TGCAGCGTTTGGGACAGTGCCTACGAGCAGTACTTC; CDR3aa: CSVWDSAYEQYF
v_gene: TRBV28; d_gene: TRBD2; j_gene: TRBJ2-7; abundance: few; CDR3nt: TGTGCCAGCAGTTCCGCCTCCGGGACTAGTTTCAACGAGCAGTACTTC; CDR3aa: CASSSASGTSFNEQYF
v_gene: TRBV12-3/TRBV12-4; d_gene: NA; j_gene: TRBJ2-7; abundance: many; CDR3nt: TGTGCCAGCAGTTTTCTGTTCGGGCACGAGCAGTACTTC; CDR3aa: CASSFLFGHEQYF
v_gene: TRBV20-1; d_gene: NA; j_gene: TRBJ1-1; abundance: NA; CDR3nt: TGCAGTGCTAGCCCCGACAGGCAAGCTTTCTTT; CDR3aa: CSASPDRQAFF
v_gene: TRBV4-3; d_gene: TRBD2; j_gene: TRBJ2-1; abundance: NA; CDR3nt: TGCGCCAGCAGCCAAGAGAGGACTAGCGCTTCCTACAATGAGCAGTTCTTC; CDR3aa: CASSQERTSASYNEQFF
v_gene: TRBV15; d_gene: NA; j_gene: TRBJ2-3; abundance: NA; CDR3nt: TGTGCCACCAGCAGAGGTGTGGTGATAACAGATACGCAGTATTTT; CDR3aa: CATSRGVVITDTQYF
v_gene: TRBV5-1; d_gene: TRBD2; j_gene: TRBJ2-3; abundance: many; CDR3nt: TGCGCCAGCAGCTTGAGGACTAGCGGGTCTAGCACAGATACGCAGTATTTT; CDR3aa: CASSLRTSGSSTDTQYF